This TCR beta chain was sequenced in a study of OX40 agonist ivuxolimab in advanced cancers. Study details: Each patient was given ivuxolimab into a vein every 2 weeks, at 0.01 to 10 mg/kg. Each dose-escalation patient presented with hepatocellular carcinoma, melanoma, renal cell or head and neck cancer.

About this clone: The antigen is undetermined.

Clones were read by immunoSEQ multiplex PCR, and TCRdb kept only the in-frame ones, dropping some. This sample carries around 69,000 clones, 65% to 90% of them seen once, and the ten largest clones take approximately 0.63%. Cycle 7 day 1, cycle 4 day 1, and baseline were the timepoints at which blood was sampled. Study-wide findings and caveats: CD8+ T cells were the subset that, on average, had more expanded clones than CD4+.

The TCR comes from an adult with an advanced solid tumor such as melanoma, head and neck, liver or kidney cancer. The input for sequencing was CD4+ or CD8+ T cells sorted from blood, taken in a trial of the OX40 agonist ivuxolimab.

The CDR3 coding sequence is TGTGCCAGCAGCCATCGACTAGCGGGGGGACAAGAGACCCAGTACTTC. Its translation: CASSHRLAGGQETQYF. This chain links TRBV4-2 with TRBJ2-5; 13 bases agree with TRBD2. Trimming cost V 3 bases and J 2 bases; bases outside gene matches: 3. This CDR3 has 16 residues. From germline, CDR1 is LGHNA and CDR2 YNFKEQ.